A single sample gave rise to the 15 T cell receptor beta chains below, sequenced in a study of T cell changes during pregnancy in multiple sclerosis. Sequenced by immunoSEQ multiplex PCR; TCRdb stores in-frame clones only, minus some. The profile shows 50,000 to 75,000 clones, 91% of them singletons. Sequenced material: peripheral blood, taken after pregnancy. These receptors were obtained from a female donor in good health, enrolled as a control in a pregnancy study.

CDR3 amino acids: CASSLEPSKMSEKLFF. The CDR3 nucleotides read TGCGCCAGCAGCTTGGAGCCTAGCAAAATGTCTGAAAAACTGTTTTTT. The V gene is TRBV5-1, the J gene TRBJ1-4; D is ambiguous. The CDR3 spans 16 residues. V lost 0 bases and J 7 bases, leaving 16 bases between the germline ends. CDR1 is SGHRS, CDR2 YFSETQ, per germline.

This clone was seen a single time. CDR3 in DNA: TGTGCCAGCAGCCAAGTGTTCACGCGGGACTCCCTTAACACTGAAGCTTTCTTT. It translates to CASSQVFTRDSLNTEAFF. V is TRBV14 and J is TRBJ1-1; a weak D match, TRBD1 (5 bases). Trimming stripped 1 base from V and 2 bases from J, with 20 bases between. This CDR3 comprises 18 residues. The germline V gene encodes CDR1 SGHDN and CDR2 FVKESK.

The chain is built from TRBV5-1 and TRBJ1-6; D is undetermined. CDR1 SGHRS and CDR2 YFSETQ come from the germline V gene. The CDR3 covers 11 residues. V was cut by 5 bases and J by 8 bases, with 5 bases left in between. The DNA of the CDR3 is TGCGCCAGCAGGGAGGATTCACCCCTCCACTTT. Translating gives CASREDSPLHF.

The chain joins TRBV4-3 to TRBJ1-2; 9 bases agree with TRBD1. With V trimmed by 4 bases and J by 3 bases, 6 bases remained unmatched. The CDR3 loop spans 15 amino acids. The germline gives CDR1 LGHNA, CDR2 YSLEER. CDR3 amino acids: CASSLDRGIDYGYTF. The CDR3 nucleotides read TGCGCCAGCAGCCTCGACAGGGGGATCGACTATGGCTACACCTTC.

The CDR3 DNA reads as TGCGCCAGCAGCTTGGAGGGGTTATATGGCTACACCTTC. As protein: CASSLEGLYGYTF. This chain connects TRBV5-1 to TRBJ1-2, with TRBD1 as a possible D gene (5 bases). CDR3 length: 13 residues. The V end was cut by 0 bases, the J end by 5 bases, with 8 bases between. Germline CDR1 is SGHRS and CDR2 is YFSETQ.

This clone was seen many times. The chain carries TRBV7-3 and TRBJ2-7, with a tentative D call TRBD1 (5 bases). CDR1 and CDR2 (germline): SGHTA, FQGTGA. This CDR3 has 16 residues. V dropped 6 bases and J dropped 2 bases, with 20 bases sitting between them. The DNA for the CDR3 is TGTGCCAGCAGTCTCTCCCCTCATCAGACAGCCTACGAGCAGTACTTC. This encodes CASSLSPHQTAYEQYF. The complete variable domain, with remaining parts taken from reference TRBV7-3 and TRBJ2-7, reads GAGVSQTPSNKVTEKGKYVELRCDPISGHTALYWYRQSLGQGPEFLIYFQGTGAADDSGLPNDRFFAVRPEGSVSTLKIQRTERGDSAVYLCASSLSPHQTAYEQYFGPGTRLTVT.

The CDR3 sequence is CASSDSTGDGYTF. CDR3 sequence (DNA): TGTGCCAGCAGTGACTCGACAGGGGATGGCTACACCTTC. The chain joins TRBV6-4 to TRBJ1-2, with 8 bases matching TRBD1. CDR3 length: 13 residues. Trimming took 0 bases from V and 6 from J; bases not matched to a gene: 0. Germline V CDR1 and CDR2: MRHNA, SNTAGT.

The CDR3 spells CASSIRQANSPLHF. DNA for the CDR3: TGTGCCAGTAGTATAAGACAGGCTAATTCACCCCTCCACTTT. This sequence joins TRBV19 and TRBJ1-6; possible D gene TRBD1, 6 bases. Deletions cut 2 bases from V and 6 bases from J, with 8 bases between. The CDR3 extends over 14 amino acids. CDR1 is LNHDA and CDR2 is SQIVND in the germline V gene (reference sequence).

V usage is TRBV6-4 and J usage is TRBJ2-3; 9 positions match TRBD2. V was pared by 4 bases and J by 5 bases, with 4 bases of the junction left unmatched. Germline CDR1 reads MRHNA; CDR2 reads SNTAGT. The CDR3 is 14 residues long. The CDR3 protein is CASSVAGGVDTQYF. The CDR3 DNA reads TGTGCCAGCAGTGTTGCGGGGGGGGTAGATACGCAGTATTTT.

The V gene is TRBV5-1, the J gene TRBJ1-1, with 7 nucleotides matching TRBD1. V shed 0 bases, J shed 0 bases, and the junction held 5 bases outside the gene matches. CDR3 length: 16 amino acids. In germline, CDR1 is SGHRS, CDR2 YFSETQ. CDR3 sequence reads: CASSLDRGSLNTEAFF. CDR3 nucleotide sequence: TGCGCCAGCAGCTTGGACAGGGGCTCGCTGAACACTGAAGCTTTCTTT.

This chain uses TRBV29-1 with TRBJ2-3; 14 positions match TRBD2. CDR1 is SQVTM, CDR2 ANQGSEA, per germline. The CDR3 extends over 20 amino acids. The J segment lost 0 bases and the V segment lost 4 bases, leaving 15 bases of the junction unmatched. CDR3 region: CSVAEGLAGALRTSTDTQYF. The CDR3, as DNA: TGCAGCGTTGCCGAGGGACTAGCGGGGGCCCTCCGTACTAGCACAGATACGCAGTATTTT.

DNA for the CDR3: TGTGCCTGGAGTCCTCGTGATACGTCGGGCACTGAAGCTTTCTTT. Its translation: CAWSPRDTSGTEAFF. This rearrangement joins TRBV30 to TRBJ1-1; D is unclear. Germline CDR1 reads GTSNPN; CDR2 reads SVGIG (reference sequence). The germline V and J ends were trimmed by 2 bases and 4 bases, with 17 bases remaining between them. This CDR3 region has 15 residues.

The chain carries TRBV2 and TRBJ1-1; TRBD1 agrees at 8 bases. The CDR3 sequence is 15 residues long. The germline V gene encodes CDR1 SNHLY and CDR2 FYNNEI. With 6 bases clipped from V and 0 bases from J, the junction kept 6 bases outside the gene matches. The CDR3 spells CASRGTGFMNTEAFF. The CDR3 DNA sequence: TGTGCCAGCAGAGGGACAGGCTTTATGAACACTGAAGCTTTCTTT.

The chain uses TRBV6-6 and TRBJ2-1; possibly TRBD2 for D (5 bases). Germline V gene data show CDR1 as MNHNY and CDR2 as SVGAGI (reference sequence). Trimming took 2 bases from V and 1 from J, leaving 6 bases between them. This CDR3 has 14 amino acids. The CDR3: CASSYRESYNEQFF. CDR3 DNA sequence: TGTGCCAGCAGTTACCGGGAATCCTACAATGAGCAGTTCTTC.

About this clone itself: Relative to the germline gene, one junction end is altered; a read error may explain this. The CDR3 reads CAWSGSSRHHLF. The CDR3 DNA reads TGTGCCTGGAGTGGATCCTCGAGACATCACCTTTTT. This chain links TRBV30 with TRBJ1-4; the D is unclear. This CDR3 has 12 residues. Per germline, CDR1 GTSNPN and CDR2 SVGIG (reference sequence).